This T cell receptor beta chain stems from a study of cytomegalovirus exposure and HLA in healthy donors. Primers included in the PCR were 60 Vbeta and 13 Jbeta primers. Using immunoSEQ multiplex PCR, the repertoire was profiled, and TCRdb retains in-frame clones only, with some absent. The sample table sets out approximately 70,000 clones. In the case of this clone: Its specificity is unknown.

The study's findings and limits: In a later analysis, several top co-occurrence clusters appeared linked to parvovirus B19, influenza, CMV and Epstein-Barr virus. Cytomegalovirus association was listed for 150 to 200 TCR beta chains. According to a later analysis, donors in an Asian-associated ancestry cluster reportedly had fewer N-insertions than the 666-donor mean.

The sequencing sample was made of PBMCs. The origin of this receptor is a woman aged 35 to 49 in good health and CMV-seropositive.

The CDR3 protein is CASSISGQGGYEQYF. The CDR3 DNA reads TGTGCCAGCAGCATCTCGGGACAGGGTGGGTACGAGCAGTACTTC. V and J are TRBV2 and TRBJ2-7, with TRBD1 matching 9 bases. CDR3 length equals 15 residues. With V trimmed by 6 bases and J by 4 bases, 10 bases remained unmatched. Germline CDR1 is SNHLY and CDR2 is FYNNEI. Supplemented by reference TRBV2 and TRBJ2-7, the full variable domain reads EPEVTQTPSHQVTQMGQEVILRCVPISNHLYFYWYRQILGQKVEFLVSFYNNEISEKSEIFDDQFSVERPDGSNFTLKIRSTKLEDSAMYFCASSISGQGGYEQYFGPGTRLTVT.